The 16 T cell receptor beta chains below all came from one sample that was sequenced in a study of blood T cell repertoires in COVID-19. Produced via immunoSEQ multiplex PCR; TCRdb's table is partial and in-frame only. The sample lists approximately 210,000 clones; about four fifths were seen once. Sequencing was done on a sample of peripheral blood. These receptor sequences come from a woman in her thirties or forties with acute or convalescent COVID-19.

This clone came up a few times. CDR3 loop: CASSESVPDSTTGTNTGELFF. DNA for the CDR3: TGCGCCAGCAGTGAGTCTGTTCCGGATTCTACGACGGGAACGAACACCGGGGAGCTGTTTTTT. The chain combines TRBV10-1 with TRBJ2-2; tentative D call: TRBD2 (5 bases). The CDR3 has 21 amino acids. Trimming shortened V by 0 bases and J by 0 bases, and 23 bases separated the two germline ends. The germline V gene has CDR1 WNHNN and CDR2 SYGVQD (reference sequence).

The V call is TRBV6-2 or TRBV6-3, the J call TRBJ1-3, with unresolved D. Deletions cut 5 bases from V and 3 bases from J, with 11 bases between. This CDR3 contains 14 residues. CDR1 and CDR2 from the germline V gene are MNHEY and SVGEGT. DNA for the CDR3: TGTGCCAGCAGTACGGTCAGGATTGGAAACACCATATATTTT. Translation: CASSTVRIGNTIYF.

V usage is TRBV7-2 and J usage is TRBJ1-3; the D is unclear. The germline V and J ends were trimmed by 1 base and 0 bases, with 7 bases remaining between them. CDR1 is SGHTA, CDR2 FQGNSA, per germline. The CDR3 has 15 amino acids. CDR3: CASSLDAVSGNTIYF. DNA of the CDR3: TGTGCCAGCAGCTTAGACGCAGTCTCTGGAAACACCATATATTTT.

The chain employs TRBV7-9 and TRBJ2-7; 8 nucleotides line up with TRBD1. With 5 bases clipped from V and 6 bases from J, the junction kept 15 bases outside the gene matches. Germline loops: CDR1 SEHNR, CDR2 FQNEAQ (reference sequence). The CDR3 has 16 residues. DNA of the CDR3: TGTGCCAGCAGCCCTCTACCCGGACAGGGATCATCCGAGCAGTACTTC. Its translation is CASSPLPGQGSSEQYF. Variable domain in full (rest from reference TRBV7-9 and TRBJ2-7): DTGVSQNPRHKITKRGQNVTFRCDPISEHNRLYWYRQTLGQGPEFLTYFQNEAQLEKSRLLSDRFSAERPKGSFSTLEIQRTEQGDSAMYLCASSPLPGQGSSEQYFGPGTRLTVT.

For the CDR3, the DNA is TGTGCCAGTAGCCCCGACAGGGGGCTTGGATTTCACACTGAAGCTTTCTTT. It encodes CASSPDRGLGFHTEAFF. The chain links TRBV19 to TRBJ1-1, with 10 positions matching TRBD1. Germline V gene lookup returns CDR1 LNHDA and CDR2 SQIVND (reference sequence). The CDR3 runs to 17 residues. J gave up 3 bases and V 6 bases, and 13 bases lay outside the gene matches.

The CDR3 spells CASSQGQGMENTEAFF. The CDR3 DNA sequence: TGTGCCAGCAGCCAAGGCCAGGGGATGGAGAACACTGAAGCTTTCTTT. This rearrangement joins TRBV3-1 (or the pseudogene TRBV3-2) to TRBJ1-1, with a tentative D call TRBD1 (6 bases). The germline V gene encodes CDR1 LGHDT and CDR2 YNNKEL (reference sequence). The germline V and J ends were trimmed by 1 base and 1 base, with 13 bases remaining between them. The CDR3 sequence is 16 residues long.

The rearrangement uses TRBV18 and TRBJ1-6; TRBD1 is a possible D gene (5 bases). CDR3 length: 13 amino acids. CDR1 KGHSH and CDR2 LQKENI come from the germline V gene. Trimming removed 6 bases from V and 5 bases from J, with 8 bases in between. The CDR3 sequence is CASSDRDNSPLHF. The CDR3 nucleotides are TGTGCCAGCTCCGACAGAGATAATTCACCCCTCCACTTT.

The chain couples TRBV18 to TRBJ1-1; D might be TRBD1 (5 bases). Germline assignment: CDR1 KGHSH and CDR2 LQKENI. Trimming left V 3 bases short and J 2 bases short, with 10 bases between. This CDR3 has 14 amino acids. CDR3 bases: TGTGCCAGCTCACCTTTAGGGGTAAACACTGAAGCTTTCTTT. As protein: CASSPLGVNTEAFF.

This CDR3 is CASSPPTGTVNGYTF. As DNA, the CDR3 is TGTGCCAGCTCACCACCGACAGGGACAGTAAATGGCTACACCTTC. The V and J genes are TRBV18 and TRBJ1-2; 7 nucleotides line up with TRBD1. The trim removed 0 bases at V and 6 bases at J, leaving 7 bases unmatched. The CDR3 length is 15 residues. In germline, CDR1 is KGHSH, CDR2 LQKENI.

This chain connects TRBV11-3 to TRBJ1-6; TRBD1 agrees at 7 bases. The CDR3 covers 14 residues. CDR1 and CDR2 from the germline V gene are SGHNT and YENEEA. Trimming at V came to 4 bases and at J to 7 bases, leaving 4 bases not matched to a gene. As DNA, the CDR3 is TGTGCCAGCAGCTCGGGACAGTCGAATTCACCCCTCCACTTT. Its translation: CASSSGQSNSPLHF.

The rearrangement uses TRBV30 and TRBJ2-1; 7 nucleotides match TRBD2. The CDR3 covers 13 residues. The V segment lost 4 bases and the J segment 9 bases; nucleotides outside the gene matches: 9. Germline V gene data show CDR1 as GTSNPN and CDR2 as SVGIG (reference sequence). CDR3 bases: TGTGCCTGGACGGATCTAGCGGAAATTGAGCAGTTCTTC. Its protein product is CAWTDLAEIEQFF.

The CDR3 loop reads CASSESNYFGEQFF. The CDR3 DNA reads as TGCGCCAGCAGTGAGTCGAATTATTTCGGTGAGCAGTTCTTC. The chain uses TRBV10-2 and TRBJ2-1; D remains ambiguous. From germline, CDR1 is WSHSY and CDR2 SAAADI. Trimming pared 0 bases from V and 9 bases from J, leaving 12 bases between. CDR3 length equals 14 residues.

The chain carries TRBV6-5 and TRBJ1-3, with D hard to call. Deletions cut 7 bases from V and 9 bases from J, with 13 bases between. The CDR3 runs to 12 residues. CDR1 is MNHEY and CDR2 is SVGAGI in the germline V gene. The CDR3 nucleotides read TGTGCCAGCAAGGAGTTTGGCGGCACCATATATTTT. The encoded protein is CASKEFGGTIYF.

The chain has TRBV19 and TRBJ2-7; 10 bases align to TRBD2. The germline CDR1 and CDR2 sequences are LNHDA and SQIVND (reference sequence). With 3 bases clipped from V and 0 bases from J, the junction kept 2 bases outside the gene matches. The CDR3 extends over 15 amino acids. CDR3 loop: CASSMQREGSYEQYF. As DNA, the CDR3 is TGTGCCAGTAGTATGCAGCGGGAGGGCTCCTACGAGCAGTACTTC.

This rearrangement joins TRBV30 to TRBJ1-2; 7 bases match TRBD1. J gave up 3 bases and V 5 bases, and 6 bases lay outside the gene matches. This CDR3 region has 13 residues. The germline gives CDR1 GTSNPN, CDR2 SVGIG (reference sequence). In DNA, the CDR3 is TGTGCCTGGGGGGACAGTAGCGACTATGGCTACACCTTC. Protein: CAWGDSSDYGYTF.

Comments on this clone: Within the sample, other DNA sequences also encode this same CDR3. The rearrangement uses TRBV11-2 and TRBJ2-3; a weak D match, TRBD2 (6 bases). The germline V gene has CDR1 SGHAT and CDR2 FQNNGV. The CDR3 extends over 17 amino acids. V was cut by 0 bases and J by 0 bases, with 13 bases left in between. The CDR3 sequence is CASSLEGGLSSTDTQYF. For the CDR3, the DNA is TGTGCCAGCAGCTTAGAGGGGGGACTTTCTAGCACAGATACGCAGTATTTT.